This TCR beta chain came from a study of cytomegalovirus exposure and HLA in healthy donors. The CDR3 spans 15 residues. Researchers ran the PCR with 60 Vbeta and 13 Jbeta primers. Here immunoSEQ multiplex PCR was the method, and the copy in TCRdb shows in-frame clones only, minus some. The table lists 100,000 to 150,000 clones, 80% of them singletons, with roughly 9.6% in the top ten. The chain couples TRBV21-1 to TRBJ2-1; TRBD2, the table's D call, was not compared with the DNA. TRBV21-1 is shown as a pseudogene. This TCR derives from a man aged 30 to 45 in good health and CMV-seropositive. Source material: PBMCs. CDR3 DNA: TGTGCCAGCAGCAAAGATGTTAGCTCCTACAATGAGCAGTTCTTC. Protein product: CASSKDVSSYNEQFF.